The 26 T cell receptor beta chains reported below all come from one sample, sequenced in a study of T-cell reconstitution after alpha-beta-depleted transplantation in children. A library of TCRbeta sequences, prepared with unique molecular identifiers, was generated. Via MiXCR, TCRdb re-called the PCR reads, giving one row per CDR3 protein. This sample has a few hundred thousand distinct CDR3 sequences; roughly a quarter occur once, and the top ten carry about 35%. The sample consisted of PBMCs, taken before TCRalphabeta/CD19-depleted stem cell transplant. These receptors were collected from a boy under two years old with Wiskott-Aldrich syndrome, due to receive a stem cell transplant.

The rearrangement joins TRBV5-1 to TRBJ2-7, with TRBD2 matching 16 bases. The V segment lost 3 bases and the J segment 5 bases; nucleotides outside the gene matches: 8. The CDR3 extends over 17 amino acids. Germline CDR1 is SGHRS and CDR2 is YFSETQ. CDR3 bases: TGCGCCAGCAGCTACCCGGGACTAGCGGGAGGGCGAAACGAGCAGTACTTC. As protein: CASSYPGLAGGRNEQYF.

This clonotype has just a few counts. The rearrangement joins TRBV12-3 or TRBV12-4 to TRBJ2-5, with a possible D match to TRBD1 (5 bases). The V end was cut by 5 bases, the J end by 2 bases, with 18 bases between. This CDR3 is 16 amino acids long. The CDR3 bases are TGTGCCAGCAGTCCTAGGGGCATAATAGGACAAGAGACCCAGTACTTC. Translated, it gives CASSPRGIIGQETQYF.

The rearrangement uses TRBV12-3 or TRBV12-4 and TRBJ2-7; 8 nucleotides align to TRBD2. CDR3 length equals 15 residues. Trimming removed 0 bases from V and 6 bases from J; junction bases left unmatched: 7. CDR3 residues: CASSLAPGGGIEQYF. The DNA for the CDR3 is TGTGCCAGCAGTTTAGCCCCGGGAGGGGGTATCGAGCAGTACTTC.

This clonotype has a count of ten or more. In DNA form, the CDR3 reads TGTGCCACCGGGACAGGGGCGCTTATGAACACTGAAGCTTTCTTT. This gives the protein CATGTGALMNTEAFF. This chain joins TRBV10-3 and TRBJ1-1, with 10 bases matching TRBD1. CDR1 and CDR2 from the germline V gene are ENHRY and SYGVKD. This CDR3 region has 15 residues. Trimming removed 10 bases from V and 0 bases from J; junction bases left unmatched: 8.

CDR3 DNA sequence: TGTGCCAGCAGCCAAGATGAAGGTCATGGCTACACCTTC. Encoded protein: CASSQDEGHGYTF. The chain has TRBV3-1 and TRBJ1-2; no definite D call. The V gene's germline CDR1 is LGHDT and CDR2 YNNKEL (reference sequence). V lost 0 bases and J 6 bases, leaving 8 bases between the germline ends. The CDR3 consists of 13 residues.

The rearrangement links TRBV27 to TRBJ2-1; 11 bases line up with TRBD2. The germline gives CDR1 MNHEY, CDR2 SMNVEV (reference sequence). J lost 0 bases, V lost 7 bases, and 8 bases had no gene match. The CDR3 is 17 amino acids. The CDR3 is CASKALTSGNSYNEQFF. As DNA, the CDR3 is TGTGCCAGCAAAGCCCTGACTAGCGGGAACTCCTACAATGAGCAGTTCTTC.

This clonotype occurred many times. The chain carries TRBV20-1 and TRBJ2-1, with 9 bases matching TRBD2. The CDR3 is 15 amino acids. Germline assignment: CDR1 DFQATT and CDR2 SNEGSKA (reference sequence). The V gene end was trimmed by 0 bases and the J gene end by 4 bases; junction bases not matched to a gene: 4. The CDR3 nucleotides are TGCAGTGCTAGAGATACCCTAGCGGGGTACAATGAGCAGTTCTTC. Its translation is CSARDTLAGYNEQFF.

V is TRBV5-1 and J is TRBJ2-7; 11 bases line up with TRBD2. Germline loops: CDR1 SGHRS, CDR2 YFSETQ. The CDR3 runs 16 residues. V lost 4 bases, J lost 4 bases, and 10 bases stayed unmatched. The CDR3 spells CASSPPTSGSLYEQYF. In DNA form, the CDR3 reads TGCGCCAGCAGCCCTCCAACTAGCGGGAGTTTGTACGAGCAGTACTTC.

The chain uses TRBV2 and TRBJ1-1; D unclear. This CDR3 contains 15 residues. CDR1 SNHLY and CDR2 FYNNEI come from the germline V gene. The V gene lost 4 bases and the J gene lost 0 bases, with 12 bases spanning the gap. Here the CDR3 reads CASSGELHMNTEAFF. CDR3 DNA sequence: TGTGCCAGCAGTGGAGAATTGCACATGAACACTGAAGCTTTCTTT. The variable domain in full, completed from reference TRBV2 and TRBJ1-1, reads EPEVTQTPSHQVTQMGQEVILRCVPISNHLYFYWYRQILGQKVEFLVSFYNNEISEKSEIFDDQFSVERPDGSNFTLKIRSTKLEDSAMYFCASSGELHMNTEAFFGQGTRLTVV.

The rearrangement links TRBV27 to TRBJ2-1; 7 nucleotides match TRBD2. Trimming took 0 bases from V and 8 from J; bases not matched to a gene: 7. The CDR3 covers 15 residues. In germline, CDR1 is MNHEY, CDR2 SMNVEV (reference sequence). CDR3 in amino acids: CASSLSKIAGYEQFF. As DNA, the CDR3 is TGTGCCAGCAGTTTATCGAAAATAGCGGGTTATGAGCAGTTCTTC.

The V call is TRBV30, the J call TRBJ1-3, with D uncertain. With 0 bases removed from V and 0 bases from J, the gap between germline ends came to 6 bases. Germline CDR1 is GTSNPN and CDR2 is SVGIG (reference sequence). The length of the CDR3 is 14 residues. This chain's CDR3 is CAWSVLGSGNTIYF. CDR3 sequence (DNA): TGTGCCTGGAGTGTTTTGGGCTCTGGAAACACCATATATTTT. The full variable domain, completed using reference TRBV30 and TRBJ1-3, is SQTIHQWPATLVQPVGSPLSLECTVEGTSNPNLYWYRQAAGRGLQLLFYSVGIGQISSEVPQNLSASRPQDRQFILSSKKLLLSDSGFYLCAWSVLGSGNTIYFGEGSWLTVV.

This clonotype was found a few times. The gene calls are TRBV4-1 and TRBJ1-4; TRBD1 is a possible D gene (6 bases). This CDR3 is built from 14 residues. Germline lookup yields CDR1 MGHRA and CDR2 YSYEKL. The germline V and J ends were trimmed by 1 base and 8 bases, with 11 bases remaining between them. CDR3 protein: CASSQGTGREKLFF. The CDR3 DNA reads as TGCGCCAGCAGCCAAGGAACAGGGAGGGAAAAACTGTTTTTT.

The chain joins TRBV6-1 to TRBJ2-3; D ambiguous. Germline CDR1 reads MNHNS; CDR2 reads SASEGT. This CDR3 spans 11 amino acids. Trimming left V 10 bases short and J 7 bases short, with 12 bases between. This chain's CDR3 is CATMLGNTQYF. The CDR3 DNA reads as TGTGCCACCATGCTTGGGAATACGCAGTATTTT.

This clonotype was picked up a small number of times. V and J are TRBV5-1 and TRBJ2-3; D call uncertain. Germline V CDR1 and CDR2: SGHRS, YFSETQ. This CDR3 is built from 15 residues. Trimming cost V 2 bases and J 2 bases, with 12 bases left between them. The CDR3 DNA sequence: TGCGCCAGCAGCTTCTTTGGCAGTGACACAGATACGCAGTATTTT. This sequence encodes CASSFFGSDTDTQYF.

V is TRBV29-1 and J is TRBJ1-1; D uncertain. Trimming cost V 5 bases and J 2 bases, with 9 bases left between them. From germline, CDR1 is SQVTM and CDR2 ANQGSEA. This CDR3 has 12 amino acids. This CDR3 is CSVRKVNTEAFF. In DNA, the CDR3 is TGCAGCGTTCGAAAGGTTAACACTGAAGCTTTCTTT.

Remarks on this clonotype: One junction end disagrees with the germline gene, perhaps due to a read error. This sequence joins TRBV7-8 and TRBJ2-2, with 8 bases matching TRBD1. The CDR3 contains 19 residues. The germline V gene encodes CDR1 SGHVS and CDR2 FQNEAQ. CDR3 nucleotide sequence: TGTGCCAGCAGCTTAGCGGATGAAGGGACAGGCGGTTACACCGGGGTGCTGTTTTTT. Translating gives CASSLADEGTGGYTGVLFF.

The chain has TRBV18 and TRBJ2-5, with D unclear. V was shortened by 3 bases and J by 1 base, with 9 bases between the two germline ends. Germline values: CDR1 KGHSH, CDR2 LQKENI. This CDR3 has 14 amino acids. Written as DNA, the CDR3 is TGTGCCAGCTCACCCATACTTGGCCAAGAGACCCAGTACTTC. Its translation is CASSPILGQETQYF.

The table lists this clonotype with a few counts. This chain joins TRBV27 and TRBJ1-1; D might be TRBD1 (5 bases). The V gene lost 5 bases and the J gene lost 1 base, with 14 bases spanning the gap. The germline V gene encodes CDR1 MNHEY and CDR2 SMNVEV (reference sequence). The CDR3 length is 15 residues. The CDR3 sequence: CASSPRQIRNTEAFF. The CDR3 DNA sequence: TGTGCCAGCAGTCCCAGACAGATAAGGAACACTGAAGCTTTCTTT.

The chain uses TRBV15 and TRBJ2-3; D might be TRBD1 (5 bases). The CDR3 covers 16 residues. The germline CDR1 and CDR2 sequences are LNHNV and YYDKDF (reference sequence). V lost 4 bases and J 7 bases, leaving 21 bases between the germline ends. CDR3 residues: CATSKGAGFRGHTQYF. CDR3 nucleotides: TGTGCCACCAGCAAAGGGGCCGGATTTAGGGGCCATACGCAGTATTTT.

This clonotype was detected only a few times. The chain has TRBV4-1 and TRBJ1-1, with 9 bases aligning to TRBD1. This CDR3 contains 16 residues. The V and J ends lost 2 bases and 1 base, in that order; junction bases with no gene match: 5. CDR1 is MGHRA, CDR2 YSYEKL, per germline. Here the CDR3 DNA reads TGCGCCAGCAGCCAACTTCCGGGACAGGGGAACACTGAAGCTTTCTTT. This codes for CASSQLPGQGNTEAFF.

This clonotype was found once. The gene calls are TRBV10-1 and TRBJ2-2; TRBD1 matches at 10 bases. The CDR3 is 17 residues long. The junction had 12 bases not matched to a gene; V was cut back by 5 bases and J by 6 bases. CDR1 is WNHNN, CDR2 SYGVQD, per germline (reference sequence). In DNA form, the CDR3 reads TGCGCCAGCAGTCCAGGGTCCGGGACAGGGGTCCCCGGGGAGCTGTTTTTT. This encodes CASSPGSGTGVPGELFF.

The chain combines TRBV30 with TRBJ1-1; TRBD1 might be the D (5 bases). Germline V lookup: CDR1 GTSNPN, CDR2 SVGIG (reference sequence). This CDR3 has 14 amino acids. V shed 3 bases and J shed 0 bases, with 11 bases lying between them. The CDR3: CAWSPGPVNTEAFF. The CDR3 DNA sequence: TGTGCCTGGAGCCCGGGACCGGTGAACACTGAAGCTTTCTTT.

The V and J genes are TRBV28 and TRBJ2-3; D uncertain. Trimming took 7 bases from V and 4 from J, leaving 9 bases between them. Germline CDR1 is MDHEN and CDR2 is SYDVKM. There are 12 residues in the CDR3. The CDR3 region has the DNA TGTGCCAGCAAACGGTTGGCAGATACGCAGTATTTT. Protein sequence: CASKRLADTQYF.

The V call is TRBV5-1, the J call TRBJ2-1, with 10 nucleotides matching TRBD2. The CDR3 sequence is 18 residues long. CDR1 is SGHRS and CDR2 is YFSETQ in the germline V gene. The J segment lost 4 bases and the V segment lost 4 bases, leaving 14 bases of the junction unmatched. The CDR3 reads CASSLGLAVSRGYNEQFF. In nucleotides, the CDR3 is TGCGCCAGCAGCCTCGGACTAGCGGTCTCCAGGGGGTACAATGAGCAGTTCTTC.

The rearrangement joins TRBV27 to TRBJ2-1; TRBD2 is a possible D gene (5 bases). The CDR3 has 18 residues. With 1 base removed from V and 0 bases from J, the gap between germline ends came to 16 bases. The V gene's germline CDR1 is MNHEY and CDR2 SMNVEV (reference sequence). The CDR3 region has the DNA TGTGCCAGCAGTTTATTAGCGTGGGCCCATAGCTCCTACAATGAGCAGTTCTTC. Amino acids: CASSLLAWAHSSYNEQFF.

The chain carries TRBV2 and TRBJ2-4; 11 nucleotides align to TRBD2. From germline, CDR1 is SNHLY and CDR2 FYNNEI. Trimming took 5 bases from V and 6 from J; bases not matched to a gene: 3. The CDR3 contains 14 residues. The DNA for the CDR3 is TGTGCCAGCAGTCTAGGACTAGCGGGAAACATTCAGTACTTC. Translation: CASSLGLAGNIQYF. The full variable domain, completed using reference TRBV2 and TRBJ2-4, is EPEVTQTPSHQVTQMGQEVILRCVPISNHLYFYWYRQILGQKVEFLVSFYNNEISEKSEIFDDQFSVERPDGSNFTLKIRSTKLEDSAMYFCASSLGLAGNIQYFGAGTRLSVL.